These 28 T cell receptor beta chains originate from one sample sequenced in a study of T cell responses to AZD1222 COVID-19 vaccine. Sequenced by immunoSEQ multiplex PCR; TCRdb stores in-frame clones only, minus some. The sample yields around 120,000 clones, roughly 90% seen once. The specimen comprised peripheral blood, sampled on day 0 of AZD1222 vaccination. The receptors originated from an adult in good health.

This chain uses TRBV30 with TRBJ2-7; 14 positions match TRBD2. This CDR3 has 13 amino acids. CDR1 and CDR2 (germline): GTSNPN, SVGIG (reference sequence). After removal of 5 bases from V and 3 bases from J, the junction contained 0 bases not matched to a gene. CDR3 residues: CAWGTSGSYEQYF. Written as DNA, the CDR3 is TGTGCCTGGGGGACTAGCGGGAGCTACGAGCAGTACTTC.

J is TRBJ1-4 and V is TRBV29-1; D gene ambiguous. The CDR3 totals 13 residues. Germline CDR1 SQVTM, CDR2 ANQGSEA. V lost 7 bases and J lost 1, with 10 bases in between. The CDR3 region is CSATQQTNEKLFF. The CDR3 DNA sequence: TGCAGCGCCACGCAGCAAACTAATGAAAAACTGTTTTTT. Combining the CDR3 with reference TRBV29-1 and TRBJ1-4 gives the whole variable domain SAVISQKPSRDICQRGTSLTIQCQVDSQVTMMFWYRQQPGQSLTLIATANQGSEATYESGFVIDKFPISRPNLTFSTLTVSNMSPEDSSIYLCSATQQTNEKLFFGSGTQLSVL.

This chain uses TRBV4-2 with TRBJ1-5, with D possibly being TRBD1 (5 bases). The ends were cut back, 0 bases at V and 4 bases at J, with 13 bases in the middle. Germline CDR1 is LGHNA and CDR2 is YNFKEQ. The CDR3 length is 16 residues. CDR3 residues: CASSQDRGGPNQPQHF. The CDR3 nucleotides read TGTGCCAGCAGCCAAGATCGCGGGGGTCCAAATCAGCCCCAGCATTTT.

This clone was picked up a small number of times. The gene calls are TRBV7-2 and TRBJ1-5; 7 positions agree with TRBD1. The CDR3 spans 13 residues. Germline V lookup: CDR1 SGHTA, CDR2 FQGNSA. V lost 6 bases and J lost 3; bases outside the gene matches: 2. The CDR3 sequence: CASRGQHNQPQHF. In DNA, the CDR3 is TGTGCCAGCAGGGGACAGCACAATCAGCCCCAGCATTTT.

The gene calls are TRBV18 and TRBJ2-1; D possibly corresponds to TRBD1 (5 bases). CDR1 is KGHSH and CDR2 is LQKENI in the germline V gene. Trimming removed 0 bases from V and 7 bases from J, with 10 bases in between. The CDR3 is made up of 14 amino acids. This CDR3 is CASSPPSGRNEQFF. CDR3 nucleotide sequence: TGTGCCAGCTCACCACCGTCAGGGCGGAATGAGCAGTTCTTC.

In nucleotides, the CDR3 is TGTGCCAGCAGCGGGGAGGTGAGTCTAGCCAAAAACATTCAGTACTTC. Protein: CASSGEVSLAKNIQYF. The chain uses TRBV7-4 and TRBJ2-4; a possible D gene is TRBD2 (6 bases). The length of the CDR3 is 16 residues. Trimming cost V 5 bases and J 0 bases, with 14 bases left between them. The germline V gene encodes CDR1 SGHVT and CDR2 SQSDAQ.

V is TRBV5-1 and J is TRBJ2-2; 7 bases line up with TRBD1. CDR1 is SGHRS and CDR2 is YFSETQ in the germline V gene. The CDR3 contains 14 residues. The V and J ends lost 5 bases and 1 base, in that order; junction bases with no gene match: 2. CDR3 in amino acids: CASSRDRNTGELFF. The CDR3 DNA reads as TGCGCCAGCAGTCGGGACAGGAACACCGGGGAGCTGTTTTTT.

This chain links TRBV18 with TRBJ2-7; 15 bases map to TRBD2. This CDR3 is 18 amino acids long. V lost 2 bases to trimming and J lost 2 bases; unmatched junction nucleotides: 7. Germline V gene data show CDR1 as KGHSH and CDR2 as LQKENI. This CDR3 is CASSPTGTSGRTAYEQYF. In DNA form, the CDR3 reads TGTGCCAGCTCACCAACCGGGACTAGCGGGAGGACCGCCTACGAGCAGTACTTC.

The rearrangement joins TRBV2 to TRBJ2-5; 7 nucleotides align to TRBD2. CDR3 length: 14 residues. Trimming at V came to 7 bases and at J to 0 bases, leaving 5 bases not matched to a gene. CDR1 and CDR2 from the germline V gene are SNHLY and FYNNEI. The DNA for the CDR3 is TGTGCCAGCAATAGCGGGTTATACCAAGAGACCCAGTACTTC. Translating it yields CASNSGLYQETQYF.

The chain employs TRBV19 and TRBJ1-3; unclear D gene. From germline, CDR1 is LNHDA and CDR2 SQIVND (reference sequence). Trimming left V 3 bases short and J 7 bases short, with 13 bases between. The CDR3 contains 14 residues. The CDR3 nucleotides read TGTGCCAGTAGTATTGCCCCGGAGGTGAACACCATATATTTT. It yields the protein CASSIAPEVNTIYF.

CDR3 coding DNA: TGCGCCAGCAGTCAAGACAGTAGCTCTGGAAACACCATATATTTT. Translation: CASSQDSSSGNTIYF. The V and J genes are TRBV5-1 and TRBJ1-3; D is possibly TRBD1 (5 bases). The CDR3 sequence is 15 residues long. The germline V gene encodes CDR1 SGHRS and CDR2 YFSETQ. Between the trimmed V and J ends, which lost 5 bases and 0 bases, there was a span of 12 bases.

The rearrangement uses TRBV18 and TRBJ1-2; D is uncertain. The CDR3 length is 14 residues. The ends were cut back, 0 bases at V and 3 bases at J, with 8 bases in the middle. Germline loops: CDR1 KGHSH, CDR2 LQKENI. The CDR3 reads CASSPPHRHYGYTF. The CDR3 DNA is TGTGCCAGCTCACCACCTCACCGACACTATGGCTACACCTTC.

The sample holds one count of this clone. J is TRBJ1-4 and V is TRBV18; D is possibly TRBD1 (5 bases). Looked up from germline, CDR1 is KGHSH and CDR2 is LQKENI. The CDR3 has 14 residues. V shed 3 bases and J shed 7 bases, with 12 bases lying between them. CDR3 DNA sequence: TGTGCCAGCTCACCCCCGGGACTAAGTGAAAAACTGTTTTTT. Encoded protein: CASSPPGLSEKLFF.

The gene calls are TRBV13 and TRBJ2-2, with D perhaps being TRBD1 or TRBD2 (5 bases each). The CDR3 runs to 15 residues. Germline V gives CDR1 PRHDT, CDR2 FYEKMQ (reference sequence). The V end lost 5 bases, the J end lost 3 bases, and 13 bases lay between the germline ends. The CDR3 spells CASSPTRGDTGELFF. The DNA of the CDR3 is TGTGCCAGCAGCCCCACCAGAGGGGACACCGGGGAGCTGTTTTTT.

This clone is a singleton in its sample. The gene calls are TRBV7-2 and TRBJ1-5; tentative D call: TRBD1 (5 bases). From germline, CDR1 is SGHTA and CDR2 FQGNSA. The CDR3 loop spans 16 amino acids. Deletions cut 1 base from V and 7 bases from J, with 17 bases between. DNA for the CDR3: TGTGCCAGCAGCTTAGAGGGGCCGAGACGAGGGCAGCCCCAGCATTTT. Translating gives CASSLEGPRRGQPQHF.

The rearrangement joins TRBV29-1 to TRBJ2-1, with D uncertain. Germline V gene sequence: CDR1 SQVTM, CDR2 ANQGSEA. Trimming cost V 3 bases and J 4 bases, with 13 bases left between them. The CDR3 is made up of 14 amino acids. CDR3 sequence (DNA): TGCAGCGTTGATTCCGACCCACGATACAATGAGCAGTTCTTC. Its protein is CSVDSDPRYNEQFF.

The DNA of the CDR3 is TGCGCCAGCAGCTTGGCCTCAACGGCAAATGAAAAACTGTTTTTT. Translated, it gives CASSLASTANEKLFF. The genes are TRBV5-1 and TRBJ1-4; D not resolved. The CDR3 spans 15 residues. Germline CDR1 is SGHRS and CDR2 is YFSETQ. Trimming removed 0 bases from V and 5 bases from J, with 11 bases in between.

The V call is TRBV28, the J call TRBJ2-5, with TRBD2 matching 13 bases. The CDR3 has 18 amino acids. The V gene end was trimmed by 3 bases and the J gene end by 3 bases; junction bases not matched to a gene: 10. Germline CDR1 and CDR2: MDHEN and SYDVKM. The CDR3 DNA is TGTGCCAGCAGTTTGACTAGCGGGGGGTTGATGGTCGAAGAGACCCAGTACTTC. This gives the protein CASSLTSGGLMVEETQYF.

The CDR3 sequence is CASSGDRGANTIYF. DNA of the CDR3: TGTGCCAGCAGTGGAGACAGGGGGGCAAACACCATATATTTT. The rearrangement links TRBV25-1 to TRBJ1-3; 9 nucleotides align to TRBD1. V shed 4 bases and J 6 bases; nucleotides not matched to a gene: 4. Germline V CDR1 and CDR2: MGHDK, SYGVNS. CDR3 size: 14 residues.

V gene TRBV28 combines with J gene TRBJ1-2; D is unclear. V lost 2 bases and J 6 bases, leaving 7 bases between the germline ends. The germline V gene encodes CDR1 MDHEN and CDR2 SYDVKM. The CDR3 totals 12 residues. CDR3 coding DNA: TGTGCCAGCAGTTTACGAAGGGATGGCTACACCTTC. Protein: CASSLRRDGYTF.

This chain uses TRBV5-1 with TRBJ1-1; 7 bases map to TRBD1. This CDR3 contains 16 residues. The trim removed 4 bases at V and 4 bases at J, leaving 13 bases unmatched. CDR1 is SGHRS, CDR2 YFSETQ, per germline. The CDR3 bases are TGCGCCAGCAGCCCAGGGGGAGACAGGGCGGGCACTGAAGCTTTCTTT. This gives the protein CASSPGGDRAGTEAFF.

The rearrangement joins TRBV12-3 or TRBV12-4 to TRBJ1-1; possibly TRBD1 for D (5 bases). V lost 5 bases and J lost 7, with 8 bases in between. The CDR3 runs 11 residues. The CDR3 loop reads CASSVGGEAFF. The CDR3 bases are TGTGCCAGCAGTGTGGGGGGTGAAGCTTTCTTT.

This rearrangement joins TRBV2 to TRBJ2-1, with 11 nucleotides matching TRBD2. The germline V gene has CDR1 SNHLY and CDR2 FYNNEI. With V trimmed by 3 bases and J by 9 bases, 10 bases remained unmatched. This CDR3 has 16 amino acids. The CDR3 DNA follows: TGTGCCAGCAGTGAGACCGCGGGACTAGCGGCGGGTGAGCAGTTCTTC. This codes for CASSETAGLAAGEQFF.

The V gene is TRBV11-1, the J gene TRBJ1-1; 9 bases match TRBD1. The CDR3 is 13 residues long. V lost 4 bases and J lost 10; bases outside the gene matches: 7. The germline gives CDR1 SGHAT, CDR2 FQDESV (reference sequence). The CDR3 DNA sequence: TGTGCCAGCAGCTCGGGACAGGGTCTAGGAGCTTTCTTT. Translation gives CASSSGQGLGAFF. The whole variable domain, filled in from reference TRBV11-1 and TRBJ1-1, reads EAEVAQSPRYKITEKSQAVAFWCDPISGHATLYWYRQILGQGPELLVQFQDESVVDDSQLPKDRFSAERLKGVDSTLKIQPAELGDSAMYLCASSSGQGLGAFFGQGTRLTVV.

This sequence joins TRBV19 and TRBJ1-1; possible D gene TRBD1, 6 bases. Germline V lookup: CDR1 LNHDA, CDR2 SQIVND (reference sequence). Trimming shortened V by 5 bases and J by 7 bases, and 11 bases separated the two germline ends. This CDR3 spans 12 amino acids. The chain's CDR3 is CASSGGPSEAFF. CDR3 nucleotide sequence: TGTGCCAGTAGTGGGGGCCCTAGTGAAGCTTTCTTT.

This sequence joins TRBV12-3 or TRBV12-4 and TRBJ2-7; a possible D gene is TRBD1 (5 bases). The CDR3 is 13 residues long. V was trimmed by 5 bases and J by 3 bases, leaving 11 bases between them. CDR3: CASSTLTGYEQYF. CDR3 nucleotides: TGTGCCAGCAGTACGCTAACAGGCTACGAGCAGTACTTC.

The rearrangement uses TRBV6-1 and TRBJ2-7; D is uncertain. CDR3 length equals 12 residues. Deletions cut 1 base from V and 3 bases from J, with 4 bases between. Per germline, CDR1 MNHNS and CDR2 SASEGT. CDR3 protein: CASSEVDYEQYF. CDR3 nucleotides: TGTGCCAGCAGTGAAGTAGACTACGAGCAGTACTTC.

This clone was seen once. The chain combines TRBV7-8 with TRBJ2-3; D ambiguous. From germline, CDR1 is SGHVS and CDR2 FQNEAQ. The CDR3 contains 14 residues. V gave up 2 bases and J gave up 5 bases, with 11 bases separating them. CDR3 in amino acids: CASSLNPVGDTQYF. The CDR3 DNA is TGTGCCAGCAGCTTAAATCCCGTGGGAGATACGCAGTATTTT.